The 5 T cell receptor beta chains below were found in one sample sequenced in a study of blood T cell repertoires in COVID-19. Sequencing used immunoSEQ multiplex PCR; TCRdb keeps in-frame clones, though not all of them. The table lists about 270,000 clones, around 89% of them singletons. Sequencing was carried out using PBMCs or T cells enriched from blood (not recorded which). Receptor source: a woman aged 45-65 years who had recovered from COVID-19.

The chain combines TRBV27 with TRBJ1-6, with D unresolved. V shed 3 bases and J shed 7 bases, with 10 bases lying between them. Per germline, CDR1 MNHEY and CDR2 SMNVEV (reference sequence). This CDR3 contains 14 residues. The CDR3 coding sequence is TGTGCCAGCAGTTTTAAAGGGAGAAATTCACCCCTCCACTTT. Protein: CASSFKGRNSPLHF.

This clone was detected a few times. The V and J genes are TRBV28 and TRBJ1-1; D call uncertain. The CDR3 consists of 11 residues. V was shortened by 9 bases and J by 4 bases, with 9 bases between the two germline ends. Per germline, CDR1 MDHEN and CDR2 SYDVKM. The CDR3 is CASREGTEAFF. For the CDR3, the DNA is TGTGCCAGTCGGGAGGGCACTGAAGCTTTCTTT.

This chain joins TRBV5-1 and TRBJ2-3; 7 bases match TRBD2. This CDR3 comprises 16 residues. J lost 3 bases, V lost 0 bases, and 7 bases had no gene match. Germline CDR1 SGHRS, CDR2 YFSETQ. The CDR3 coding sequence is TGCGCCAGCAGCTTGGCCGTACTAGCGAGAACAGATACGCAGTATTTT. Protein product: CASSLAVLARTDTQYF.

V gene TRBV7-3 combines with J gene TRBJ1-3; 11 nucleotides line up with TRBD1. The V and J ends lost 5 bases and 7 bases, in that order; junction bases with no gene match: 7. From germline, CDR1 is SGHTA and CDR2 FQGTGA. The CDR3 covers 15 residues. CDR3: CASSPDGTGGNTIYF. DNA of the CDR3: TGTGCCAGCAGCCCGGACGGGACAGGGGGTAACACCATATATTTT. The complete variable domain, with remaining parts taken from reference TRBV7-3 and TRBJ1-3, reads GAGVSQTPSNKVTEKGKYVELRCDPISGHTALYWYRQSLGQGPEFLIYFQGTGAADDSGLPNDRFFAVRPEGSVSTLKIQRTERGDSAVYLCASSPDGTGGNTIYFGEGSWLTVV.

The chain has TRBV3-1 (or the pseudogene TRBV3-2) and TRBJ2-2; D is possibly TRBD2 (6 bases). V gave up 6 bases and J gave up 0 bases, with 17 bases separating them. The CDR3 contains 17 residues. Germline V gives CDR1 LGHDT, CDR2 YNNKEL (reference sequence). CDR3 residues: CASRGRGSGANTGELFF. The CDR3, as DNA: TGTGCCAGCAGAGGCAGAGGTAGCGGCGCGAACACCGGGGAGCTGTTTTTT.